This TCR beta chain was recovered during a study of memory CD4+ T cells and cytomegalovirus serostatus. Overall study context: Donors were healthy Belgian adults, several CMV seropositive and roughly 25 seronegative.

In the authors' methods: Out-of-frame sequences were removed, leaving 2 million to 2.5 million distinct TCRbeta sequences. TCRdb's copy holds only in-frame clones and misses some; the assay was immunoSEQ multiplex PCR. For V, J and clone size, that table is used; D and trimming come from the DNA. The table lists 50,000 to 65,000 clones, about 68% of them singletons. V lost 6 bases to trimming and J lost 5 bases, with 14 bases between them. The CDR3 is 13 amino acids. The germline gives CDR1 SQVTM, CDR2 ANQGSEA. Study outcomes and limitations: CD4+ memory repertoires contained about 40% of the roughly 160 reported CMV TCRbeta sequences.

Concerning this clone: Its antigen is still unknown.

The sort gate was single viable CD3+CD4+CD8-CD45RO+ cells for memory CD4+ T cells. The chain combines TRBV29-1 with TRBJ2-1; D remains ambiguous. The sequenced sample was memory CD4+ T cells from blood. This receptor was identified in an adult in good health and CMV-seropositive. The CDR3 nucleotides are TGCAGCGTCCGGCCCCGGCTTGACAATGAGCAGTTCTTC. Translating it yields CSVRPRLDNEQFF.